The clone carrying this T cell receptor beta chain has a handful of counts. The target antigen is unknown. The CDR3 has 13 residues. V lost 4 bases to trimming and J lost 5 bases, with 15 bases between them. Per germline, CDR1 DFQATT and CDR2 SNEGSKA (reference sequence). The data originate from a study of vaccination and CD4 T cells after COVID-19. At the Johns Hopkins FTIC core, DNA taken from cultured CD4+ T cells was sequenced by way of the Oncomine TCR Beta short-read assay. TCRdb analysed the PCR reads with MiXCR anew, one entry per CDR3 protein. The table lists about 5,200 distinct CDR3 sequences, 40% of them singletons. The study, taken as a whole, reports: Spike mono-reactive clones accounted for 304 of the 307 vaccine-specific clones found in convalescent patients.

The treatment was: roughly 11-day PBMC culture with coronavirus spike peptide pools or control peptides (ViraFEST assay). The chain employs TRBV20-1 and TRBJ2-7; D gene ambiguous. The sequence derives from a human donor who had recovered from COVID-19. The material sequenced was CD4+ T cells from blood, cultured in vitro. The CDR3 DNA reads TGCAGTGCTACCCTTGAGTACGGTAACGAGCAGTACTTC. As protein: CSATLEYGNEQYF.